This T cell receptor beta chain was captured by sequencing in a study of cytomegalovirus exposure and HLA in healthy donors. Study summary: T cells numbering approximately 170 million yielded some 100 million unique TCR beta sequences in an earlier analysis.

Researchers ran the PCR with 60 Vbeta and 13 Jbeta primers. Only in-frame clones appear in the TCRdb table, and some are missing; sequencing was by immunoSEQ multiplex PCR. Found here are more than 90,000 clones, 60% to 80% of them singletons; the top ten hold 15% to 20%. Comments on this clone: As yet, its antigen is unknown.

In germline, CDR1 is SGHAT, CDR2 FQNNGV. V was cut by 5 bases and J by 2 bases, with 14 bases left in between. The CDR3 is 15 residues long. Findings of the study overall: In presence/absence analyses, roughly uniform sequencing depth across donors was assumed. Later analysis demonstrated an association between a missense DCLRE1C variant and TCR beta V- and J-gene trimming. The authors judged a highly shared variant cluster likely a sequencing artifact.

Sequenced: PBMCs. The J gene is TRBJ2-3, the V gene TRBV11-2; no reliable D call. The receptor's source is a man in his forties or fifties in good health and CMV-seropositive. Here the CDR3 reads CASSPLVGHTDTQYF. As DNA, the CDR3 is TGTGCCAGCAGCCCGCTGGTTGGGCACACAGATACGCAGTATTTT. Complete variable domain (other parts from reference TRBV11-2 and TRBJ2-3): EAGVAQSPRYKIIEKRQSVAFWCNPISGHATLYWYQQILGQGPKLLIQFQNNGVVDDSQLPKDRFSAERLKGVDSTLKIQPAKLEDSAVYLCASSPLVGHTDTQYFGPGTRLTVL.